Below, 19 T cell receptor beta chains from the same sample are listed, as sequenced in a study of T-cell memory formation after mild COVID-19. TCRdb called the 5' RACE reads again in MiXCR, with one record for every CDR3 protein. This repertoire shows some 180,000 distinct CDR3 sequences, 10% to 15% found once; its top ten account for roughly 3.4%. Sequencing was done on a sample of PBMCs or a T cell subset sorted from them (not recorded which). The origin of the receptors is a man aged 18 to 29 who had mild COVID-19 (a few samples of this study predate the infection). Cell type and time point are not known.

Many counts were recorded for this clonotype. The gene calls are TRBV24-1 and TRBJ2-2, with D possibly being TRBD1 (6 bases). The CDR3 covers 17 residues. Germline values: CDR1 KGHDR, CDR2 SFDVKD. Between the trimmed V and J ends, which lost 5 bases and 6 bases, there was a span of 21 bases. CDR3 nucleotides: TGTGCCACCAGTGCCTCTAAGGACAGTGCGAGGTCCGGGGAGCTGTTTTTT. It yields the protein CATSASKDSARSGELFF.

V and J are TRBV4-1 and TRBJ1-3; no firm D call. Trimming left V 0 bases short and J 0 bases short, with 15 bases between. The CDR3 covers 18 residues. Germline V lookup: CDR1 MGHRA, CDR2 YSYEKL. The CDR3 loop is CASSQDHVKGSSGNTIYF. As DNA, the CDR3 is TGCGCCAGCAGCCAAGATCACGTAAAAGGGAGCTCTGGAAACACCATATATTTT.

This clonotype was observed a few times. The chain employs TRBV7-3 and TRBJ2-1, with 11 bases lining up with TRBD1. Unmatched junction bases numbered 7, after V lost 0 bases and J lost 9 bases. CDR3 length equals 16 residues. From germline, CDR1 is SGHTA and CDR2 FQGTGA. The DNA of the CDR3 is TGTGCCAGCAGCTTAACCGGGACAGGGGGGATCGGTGAGCAGTTCTTC. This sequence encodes CASSLTGTGGIGEQFF.

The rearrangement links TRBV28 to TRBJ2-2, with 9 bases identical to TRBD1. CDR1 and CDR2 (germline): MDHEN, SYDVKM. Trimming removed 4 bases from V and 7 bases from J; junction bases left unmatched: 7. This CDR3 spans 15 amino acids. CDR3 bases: TGTGCCAGCAGTTCTCCCGGGACAGGGATCGGGGAGCTGTTTTTT. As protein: CASSSPGTGIGELFF.

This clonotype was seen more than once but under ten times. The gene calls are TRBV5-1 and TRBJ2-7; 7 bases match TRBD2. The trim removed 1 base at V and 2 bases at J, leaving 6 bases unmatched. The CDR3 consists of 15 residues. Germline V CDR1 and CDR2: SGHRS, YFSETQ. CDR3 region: CASSLRSSGTYEQYF. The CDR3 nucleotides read TGCGCCAGCAGCTTGAGGTCTAGCGGTACCTACGAGCAGTACTTC. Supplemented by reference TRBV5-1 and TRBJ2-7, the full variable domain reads KAGVTQTPRYLIKTRGQQVTLSCSPISGHRSVSWYQQTPGQGLQFLFEYFSETQRNKGNFPGRFSGRQFSNSRSEMNVSTLELGDSALYLCASSLRSSGTYEQYFGPGTRLTVT.

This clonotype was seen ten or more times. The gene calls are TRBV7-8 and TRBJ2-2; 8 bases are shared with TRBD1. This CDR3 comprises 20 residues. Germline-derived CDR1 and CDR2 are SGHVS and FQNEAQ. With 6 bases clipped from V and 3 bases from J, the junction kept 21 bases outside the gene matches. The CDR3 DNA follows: TGTGCCAGCAGATTAAGAACAGGCAGGGGGCTGCGTTTAGACACCGGGGAGCTGTTTTTT. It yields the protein CASRLRTGRGLRLDTGELFF.

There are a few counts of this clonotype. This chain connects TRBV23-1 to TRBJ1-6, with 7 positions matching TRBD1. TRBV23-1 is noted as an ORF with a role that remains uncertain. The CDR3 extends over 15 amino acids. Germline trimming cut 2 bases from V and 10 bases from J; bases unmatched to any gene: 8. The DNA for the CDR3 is TGCGCCAGCAGTCAACTACGGACAGGTGGCTCACCCCTCCACTTT. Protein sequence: CASSQLRTGGSPLHF.

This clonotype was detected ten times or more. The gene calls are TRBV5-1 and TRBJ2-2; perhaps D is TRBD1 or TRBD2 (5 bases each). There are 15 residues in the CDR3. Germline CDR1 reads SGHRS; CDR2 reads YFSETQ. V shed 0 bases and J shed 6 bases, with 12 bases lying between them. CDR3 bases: TGCGCCAGCAGCTTGGCGGGACCCAAATCCGGGGAGCTGTTTTTT. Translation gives CASSLAGPKSGELFF.

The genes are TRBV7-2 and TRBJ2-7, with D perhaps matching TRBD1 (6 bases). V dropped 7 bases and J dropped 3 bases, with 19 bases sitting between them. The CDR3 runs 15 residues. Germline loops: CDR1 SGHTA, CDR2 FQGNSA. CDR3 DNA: TGTGCCAGCAAGCTTAGCAGGGGATCCCTCTACGAGCAGTACTTC. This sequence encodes CASKLSRGSLYEQYF.

The CDR3 loop is CASRGQGGTEAFF. CDR3 DNA sequence: TGTGCCAGCAGAGGACAGGGGGGTACTGAAGCTTTCTTT. This sequence joins TRBV7-2 and TRBJ1-1; 10 nucleotides match TRBD1. CDR1 is SGHTA and CDR2 is FQGNSA in the germline V gene. The CDR3 extends over 13 amino acids. The V gene end was trimmed by 6 bases and the J gene end by 5 bases; junction bases not matched to a gene: 3. Combining the CDR3 with reference TRBV7-2 and TRBJ1-1 gives the whole variable domain GAGVSQSPSNKVTEKGKDVELRCDPISGHTALYWYRQSLGQGLEFLIYFQGNSAPDKSGLPSDRFSAERTGGSVSTLTIQRTQQEDSAVYLCASRGQGGTEAFFGQGTRLTVV.

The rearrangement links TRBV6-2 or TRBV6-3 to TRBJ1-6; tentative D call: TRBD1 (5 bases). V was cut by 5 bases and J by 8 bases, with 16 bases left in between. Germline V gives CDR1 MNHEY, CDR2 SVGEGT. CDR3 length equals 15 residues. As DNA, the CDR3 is TGTGCCAGCAGTAAACAGGCGGTTCTACATTCACCCCTCCACTTT. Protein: CASSKQAVLHSPLHF.

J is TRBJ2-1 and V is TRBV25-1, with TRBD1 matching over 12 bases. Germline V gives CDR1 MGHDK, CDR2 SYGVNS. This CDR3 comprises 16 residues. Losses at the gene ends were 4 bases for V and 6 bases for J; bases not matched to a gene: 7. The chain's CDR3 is CASSGLGQGAGNEQFF. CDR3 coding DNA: TGTGCCAGCAGTGGGTTGGGACAGGGGGCGGGCAATGAGCAGTTCTTC.

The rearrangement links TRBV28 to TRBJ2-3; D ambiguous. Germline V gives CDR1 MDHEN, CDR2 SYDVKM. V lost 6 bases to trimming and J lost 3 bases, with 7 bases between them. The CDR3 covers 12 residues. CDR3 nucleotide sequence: TGTGCCAGCAGGGCGATTACAGATACGCAGTATTTT. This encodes CASRAITDTQYF.

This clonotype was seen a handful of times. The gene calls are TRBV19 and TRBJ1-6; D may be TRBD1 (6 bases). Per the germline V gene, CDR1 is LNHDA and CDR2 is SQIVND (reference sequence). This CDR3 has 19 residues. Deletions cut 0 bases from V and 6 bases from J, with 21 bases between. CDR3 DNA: TGTGCCAGTAGTATAGATTTGGCAGGACAGCGCCTCGTTAATTCACCCCTCCACTTT. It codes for CASSIDLAGQRLVNSPLHF.

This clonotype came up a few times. The CDR3 spells CASSDRGDQQYF. CDR3 sequence (DNA): TGCGCCAGCAGTGACAGGGGAGATCAGCAGTACTTC. The rearrangement links TRBV5-1 to TRBJ2-7; 8 bases match TRBD1. The V gene's germline CDR1 is SGHRS and CDR2 YFSETQ. The CDR3 length is 12 residues. V shed 5 bases, J shed 8 bases, and the junction held 6 bases outside the gene matches.

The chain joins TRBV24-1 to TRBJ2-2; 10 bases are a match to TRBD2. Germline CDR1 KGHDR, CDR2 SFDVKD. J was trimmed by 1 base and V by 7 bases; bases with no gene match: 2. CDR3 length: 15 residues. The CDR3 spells CATRGTSENTGELFF. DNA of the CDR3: TGTGCCACCAGGGGGACTAGCGAGAACACCGGGGAGCTGTTTTTT.

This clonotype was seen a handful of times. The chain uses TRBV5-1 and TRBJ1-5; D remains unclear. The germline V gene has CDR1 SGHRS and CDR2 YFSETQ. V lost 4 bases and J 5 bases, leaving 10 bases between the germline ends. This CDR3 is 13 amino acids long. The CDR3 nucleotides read TGCGCCAGCAGCCAGGACCAAGATCAGCCCCAGCATTTT. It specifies CASSQDQDQPQHF.

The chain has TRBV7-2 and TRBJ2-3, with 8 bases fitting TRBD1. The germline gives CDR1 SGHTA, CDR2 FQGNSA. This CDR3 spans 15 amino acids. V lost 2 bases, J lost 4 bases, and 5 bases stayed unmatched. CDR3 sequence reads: CASSLTAGGPDTQYF. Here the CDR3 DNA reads TGTGCCAGCAGCTTAACTGCAGGGGGCCCAGATACGCAGTATTTT.

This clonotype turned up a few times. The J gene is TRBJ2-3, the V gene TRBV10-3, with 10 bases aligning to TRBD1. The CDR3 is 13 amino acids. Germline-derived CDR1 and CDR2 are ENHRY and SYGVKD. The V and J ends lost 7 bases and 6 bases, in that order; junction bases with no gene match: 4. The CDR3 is CAIKTGGADTQYF. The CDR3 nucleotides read TGTGCCATCAAGACAGGGGGCGCGGATACGCAGTATTTT.